One and the same sample provided the 17 T cell receptor beta chains below, sequenced in a study of T cells of healthy individuals. TCRdb called the 5' RACE reads again in MiXCR, with one record for every CDR3 protein. The sample carries 40,000 to 65,000 distinct CDR3 sequences, under 15% recorded once. The origin of the receptors is a human donor in good health.

At least ten counts were recorded for this clonotype. The genes are TRBV20-1 and TRBJ1-1; 7 positions match TRBD1. The CDR3 extends over 12 amino acids. Trimming cost V 6 bases and J 6 bases; bases outside gene matches: 7. Germline lookup yields CDR1 DFQATT and CDR2 SNEGSKA (reference sequence). The CDR3 DNA reads as TGCAGTGCCATTGAAACAGGGGCTGAAGCTTTCTTT. This codes for CSAIETGAEAFF.

The gene calls are TRBV7-2 and TRBJ2-7; D not certain. Germline lookup yields CDR1 SGHTA and CDR2 FQGNSA. V was cut by 4 bases and J by 2 bases, with 9 bases left in between. This CDR3 is built from 13 residues. CDR3 amino acids: CASSSFPPYEQYF. The CDR3 DNA is TGTGCCAGCAGCTCCTTCCCGCCCTACGAGCAGTACTTC.

The table lists this clonotype with many counts. The chain is built from TRBV30 and TRBJ2-7; TRBD2 agrees at 11 bases. The CDR3 loop spans 14 amino acids. Germline V gene data show CDR1 as GTSNPN and CDR2 as SVGIG (reference sequence). The V and J ends lost 3 bases and 5 bases, in that order; junction bases with no gene match: 6. The CDR3 protein is CAWRMGLAVDEQYF. As DNA, the CDR3 is TGTGCCTGGAGGATGGGACTAGCGGTTGACGAGCAGTACTTC.

This chain links TRBV21-1 with TRBJ2-1; the table gives TRBD1 as D, unverified against the DNA. TRBV21-1 is a pseudogene segment. The CDR3 is 17 amino acids. The CDR3 sequence: CASSPSLRGQDDNEQFF. The CDR3 DNA reads TGTGCCAGCAGCCCCTCTCTGAGAGGACAGGACGACAATGAGCAGTTCTTC.

This clonotype was observed a few times. The rearrangement joins TRBV12-3 or TRBV12-4 to TRBJ2-1; possibly TRBD2 for D (6 bases). This CDR3 spans 15 amino acids. V was shortened by 8 bases and J by 2 bases, with 16 bases between the two germline ends. As DNA, the CDR3 is TGTGCCAGCTTTCTGGGGGGAACTACCTACAATGAGCAGTTCTTC. Translating it yields CASFLGGTTYNEQFF.

This clonotype was seen only a few times. The CDR3 sequence: CASSLESYEQYF. Here the CDR3 DNA reads TGTGCCAGCAGCTTGGAGAGCTACGAGCAGTACTTC. J is TRBJ2-7 and V is TRBV7-9; D not resolved. CDR3 length: 12 residues. Trimming took 3 bases from V and 3 from J, leaving 6 bases between them. The germline V gene has CDR1 SEHNR and CDR2 FQNEAQ (reference sequence).

Ten or more counts support this clonotype. This chain connects TRBV7-2 to TRBJ2-5; no clear D. Germline CDR1 is SGHTA and CDR2 is FQGNSA. This CDR3 has 15 amino acids. V gave up 5 bases and J gave up 4 bases, with 17 bases separating them. CDR3 sequence reads: CASSANSRVGETQYF. DNA of the CDR3: TGTGCCAGCAGCGCCAACTCTAGGGTCGGAGAGACCCAGTACTTC.

Ten or more counts support this clonotype. It is unclear where the CDR3 begins or ends on the DNA, so no DNA is shown, and the CDR3 is as TCRdb lists it. V is TRBV21-1 and J is TRBJ2-7; the table's TRBD1 call for D was not verified on the DNA. TRBV21-1 is labeled a pseudogene. The CDR3 is 14 amino acids long, termini counted. CDR3 sequence: CASSKVGTGAKRYF.

This clonotype was counted at least ten times. The rearrangement joins TRBV29-1 to TRBJ1-2, with D perhaps TRBD1 (5 bases). The CDR3 runs to 12 residues. Germline assignment: CDR1 SQVTM and CDR2 ANQGSEA. The V end was cut by 6 bases, the J end by 7 bases, with 15 bases between. The CDR3 reads CSVLGDLPGYTF. The CDR3 DNA is TGCAGCGTCCTCGGGGACCTGCCTGGCTACACCTTC.

V is TRBV2 and J is TRBJ2-7; either TRBD1 or TRBD2 may supply D (5 bases each). Trimming took 6 bases from V and 6 from J, leaving 15 bases between them. Germline loops: CDR1 SNHLY, CDR2 FYNNEI. This CDR3 is 13 amino acids long. The CDR3 spells CASREGIVPEQYF. Written as DNA, the CDR3 is TGTGCCAGCAGAGAGGGGATCGTCCCCGAGCAGTACTTC.

This clonotype has a count of ten or more. The chain employs TRBV7-8 and TRBJ1-2; D gene unclear. Germline CDR1 and CDR2: SGHVS and FQNEAQ. V was clipped by 1 base and J by 2 bases, with 17 bases between them. This CDR3 is 17 amino acids long. The CDR3, as DNA: TGTGCCAGCAGCTTAGTGGTTAAAGTGGGCCCCAACTATGGCTACACCTTC. Its protein is CASSLVVKVGPNYGYTF.

Judged by abundance, this clonotype is medium-sized. The chain couples TRBV28 to TRBJ2-1; D is possibly TRBD1 (6 bases). Germline-derived CDR1 and CDR2 are MDHEN and SYDVKM. This CDR3 is built from 13 residues. V lost 3 bases, J lost 8 bases, and 11 bases lay in between. Here the CDR3 DNA reads TGTGCCAGCAGTTTCTTATCAGGGGATGAGCAGTTCTTC. Protein: CASSFLSGDEQFF.

The gene calls are TRBV14 and TRBJ2-1, with 11 positions matching TRBD1. V lost 0 bases, J lost 8 bases, and 9 bases stayed unmatched. The CDR3 spans 17 residues. Germline assignment: CDR1 SGHDN and CDR2 FVKESK. CDR3 loop: CASSQELGQGASDEQFF. CDR3 coding DNA: TGTGCCAGCAGCCAAGAATTAGGACAGGGGGCCTCCGATGAGCAGTTCTTC.

In this sample, this clonotype turned up many times. This CDR3 is CASSWAGRDTEAFF. The CDR3 DNA follows: TGTGCCAGCAGCTGGGCGGGGAGGGACACTGAAGCTTTCTTT. The gene calls are TRBV11-2 and TRBJ1-1; D unclear. Germline CDR1 and CDR2: SGHAT and FQNNGV. With 4 bases removed from V and 3 bases from J, the gap between germline ends came to 12 bases. This CDR3 is built from 14 residues.

This clonotype showed up many times. The chain links TRBV5-1 to TRBJ2-7, with 10 bases lining up with TRBD2. The ends lost 2 bases at V and 7 bases at J; junction bases unmatched: 12. Looked up from germline, CDR1 is SGHRS and CDR2 is YFSETQ. This CDR3 comprises 16 residues. CDR3 protein: CASSFGFGAGGLEQYF. The DNA of the CDR3 is TGCGCCAGCAGCTTCGGTTTTGGAGCGGGGGGGTTAGAGCAGTACTTC.

The chain joins TRBV6-6 to TRBJ2-7, with 7 bases aligning to TRBD1. CDR1 MNHNY and CDR2 SVGAGI come from the germline V gene (reference sequence). The CDR3 runs 14 residues. Trimming removed 5 bases from V and 3 bases from J; junction bases left unmatched: 7. CDR3 sequence: CASSTGASGYEQYF. The CDR3 DNA sequence: TGTGCCAGCAGTACAGGGGCATCTGGCTACGAGCAGTACTTC.

This clonotype occurred a few times. The chain joins TRBV6-5 to TRBJ2-3, with 10 bases fitting TRBD1. The trim removed 2 bases at V and 7 bases at J, leaving 9 bases unmatched. The germline CDR1 and CDR2 sequences are MNHEY and SVGAGI. The CDR3 has 16 amino acids. DNA for the CDR3: TGTGCCAGCAGTTACGTTCCGACAGGGGGCATGTATACGCAGTATTTT. It is translated as CASSYVPTGGMYTQYF.